One and the same sample provided the 10 T cell receptor beta chains below, sequenced in a study of T cells in Graves' hyperthyroidism and ophthalmopathy. Researchers amplified the TCR beta CDR3 regions from RNA transcripts. The HTBI primer set served for first-round RT-PCR of the TCR CDR3. TCRdb re-called the multiplex PCR reads with MiXCR, one entry per CDR3 protein. The table shows fewer than 850,000 distinct CDR3 sequences, with 17% occurring only once. The specimen was blood. The receptors stem from a man aged 50-60 years with Graves' hyperthyroidism.

This chain connects TRBV25-1 to TRBJ1-4; TRBD1 is a possible D gene (5 bases). The germline V gene has CDR1 MGHDK and CDR2 SYGVNS. V gave up 4 bases and J gave up 8 bases, with 11 bases separating them. This CDR3 is 13 amino acids long. This CDR3 reads CASSAPGQEKLFF. CDR3 in DNA: TGTGCCAGCAGTGCCCCGGGGCAGGAAAAACTGTTTTTT.

This clonotype has at least ten counts. This sequence joins TRBV2 and TRBJ2-5; D is unresolved. The CDR3 runs 13 residues. V was cut by 7 bases and J by 2 bases, with 11 bases left in between. Germline-derived CDR1 and CDR2 are SNHLY and FYNNEI. CDR3 DNA sequence: TGTGCCAGCACGAGTCAGAGACAAGAGACCCAGTACTTC. The encoded protein is CASTSQRQETQYF.

This clonotype was counted at least ten times. This sequence joins TRBV20-1 and TRBJ1-1; D remains unclear. Germline V gives CDR1 DFQATT, CDR2 SNEGSKA (reference sequence). The CDR3 spans 13 residues. V lost 6 bases to trimming and J lost 7 bases, with 18 bases between them. The CDR3 DNA sequence: TGCAGTGCCCCCGGCCGGGATTGGCATGAAGCTTTCTTT. The encoded protein is CSAPGRDWHEAFF.

As concerns this clonotype: The conserved closing phenylalanine or tryptophan is absent in this CDR3, likely reflecting a read error. The chain carries TRBV24-1 and TRBJ2-5; 8 bases are shared with TRBD1. Losses at the gene ends were 3 bases for V and 1 base for J; bases not matched to a gene: 3. Germline values: CDR1 KGHDR, CDR2 SFDVKD. This CDR3 is built from 15 residues. The DNA for the CDR3 is TGTGCCACCAGTGATAATACAGGGGGCCAAGAGACCCAGTACTCC. As protein: CATSDNTGGQETQYS.

The chain has TRBV7-3 and TRBJ2-1; 10 positions agree with TRBD2. The V and J ends lost 3 bases and 10 bases, in that order; junction bases with no gene match: 9. This CDR3 contains 15 residues. CDR1 is SGHTA and CDR2 is FQGTGA in the germline V gene. The CDR3 DNA reads TGTGCCAGCAGCTTGGGTCTAGCGGGAGTCCGGGAGCAGTTCTTC. Translating it yields CASSLGLAGVREQFF.

This clonotype was observed a handful of times. This rearrangement joins TRBV13 to TRBJ1-6; D perhaps matches TRBD1 (6 bases). V was clipped by 1 base and J by 9 bases, with 16 bases between them. Per the germline V gene, CDR1 is PRHDT and CDR2 is FYEKMQ (reference sequence). The length of the CDR3 is 16 residues. The chain's CDR3 is CASSLVSRGLGSPLHF. CDR3 in DNA: TGTGCCAGCAGCTTAGTGTCTCGGGGGCTTGGTTCACCCCTCCACTTT.

There are many counts of this clonotype. The chain has TRBV6-1 and TRBJ1-2, with a possible D match to TRBD1 (5 bases). Trimming removed 5 bases from V and 2 bases from J, with 12 bases in between. Germline CDR1 and CDR2: MNHNS and SASEGT. The CDR3 spans 14 residues. The chain's CDR3 is CASSYRRENYGYTF. DNA for the CDR3: TGTGCCAGCAGTTACAGGAGGGAGAACTATGGCTACACCTTC.

There are many counts of this clonotype. The chain combines TRBV27 with TRBJ2-5; the D is unclear. Germline V gene sequence: CDR1 MNHEY, CDR2 SMNVEV (reference sequence). CDR3 length: 13 residues. Trimming removed 6 bases at V and 0 bases at J, with 8 bases between. The CDR3 coding sequence is TGTGCCAGCAGGGACGGAAACCAAGAGACCCAGTACTTC. Its protein product is CASRDGNQETQYF.

The chain employs TRBV11-2 and TRBJ2-2; 12 bases line up with TRBD2. CDR1 and CDR2 (germline): SGHAT, FQNNGV. The J segment lost 6 bases and the V segment lost 3 bases, leaving 8 bases of the junction unmatched. CDR3 length equals 17 residues. The DNA for the CDR3 is TGTGCCAGCAGCTTCTGGACTAGCGGGACGGGGCCCGGGGAGCTGTTTTTT. Its translation is CASSFWTSGTGPGELFF.

This clonotype was detected many times. CDR3 DNA: TGTGCCAGCAGTTGGGGACTAGCGGGATTTAACACCGGGGAGCTGTTTTTT. Amino acids: CASSWGLAGFNTGELFF. The rearrangement uses TRBV28 and TRBJ2-2; 13 bases line up with TRBD2. Germline V gene lookup returns CDR1 MDHEN and CDR2 SYDVKM. The CDR3 totals 17 residues. V gave up 4 bases and J gave up 2 bases; unmatched junction bases: 4.